These 19 T cell receptor beta chains originate from one sample sequenced in a study of T cell repertoires and HLA-DP antigens. The data were produced by immunoSEQ multiplex PCR, yet TCRdb's version contains in-frame clones alone and is incomplete. The repertoire holds some 120,000 clones, 85% to 95% seen once, with more than 0.25% in the top ten. No antigen has been identified for these receptors. Sequencing input: CD4+ T cells from PBMCs. The receptors were gathered from a woman between 18 and 29 years old in good health and CMV-seronegative.

The J gene is TRBJ2-2, the V gene TRBV11-2; D not certain. Between the trimmed V and J ends, which lost 1 base and 5 bases, there was a span of 11 bases. The CDR3 spans 15 residues. From germline, CDR1 is SGHAT and CDR2 FQNNGV. The CDR3 loop is CASSLVRADTGELFF. For the CDR3, the DNA is TGTGCCAGCAGCTTAGTTCGGGCGGATACCGGGGAGCTGTTTTTT.

In this sample, this clone turned up once. This sequence joins TRBV28 and TRBJ2-7, with D possibly matching TRBD2 (5 bases). CDR3 length: 12 amino acids. CDR1 is MDHEN and CDR2 is SYDVKM in the germline V gene. Trimming left V 3 bases short and J 3 bases short, with 6 bases between. CDR3 in amino acids: CASSLRVYEQYF. DNA of the CDR3: TGTGCCAGCAGTTTGAGGGTCTACGAGCAGTACTTC.

The J gene is TRBJ1-3, the V gene TRBV28; D gene unclear. There are 14 residues in the CDR3. Germline assignment: CDR1 MDHEN and CDR2 SYDVKM. The V gene lost 3 bases and the J gene lost 0 bases, with 6 bases spanning the gap. The CDR3 loop reads CASSFSSSGNTIYF. In DNA form, the CDR3 reads TGTGCCAGCAGTTTTAGTTCCTCTGGAAACACCATATATTTT.

The CDR3 DNA sequence: TGTGCCAGCAGCTTAGGGGGGCGAGGTGTAGAAAAACTGTTTTTT. Translated, it gives CASSLGGRGVEKLFF. The gene calls are TRBV7-2 and TRBJ1-4; possible D gene TRBD1, 6 bases. The CDR3 runs to 15 residues. Trimming shortened V by 1 base and J by 8 bases, and 14 bases separated the two germline ends. Germline lookup yields CDR1 SGHTA and CDR2 FQGNSA.

The chain uses TRBV27 and TRBJ2-7; D is uncertain. V dropped 6 bases and J dropped 2 bases, with 20 bases sitting between them. This CDR3 comprises 16 residues. Per the germline V gene, CDR1 is MNHEY and CDR2 is SMNVEV (reference sequence). The CDR3 region has the DNA TGTGCCAGCAGACTTTCGACATCGGACGGCGCCTACGAGCAGTACTTC. This sequence encodes CASRLSTSDGAYEQYF.

The gene calls are TRBV5-4 and TRBJ2-3; 8 bases line up with TRBD1. The CDR3 contains 16 residues. The V and J ends lost 4 bases and 0 bases, in that order; junction bases with no gene match: 7. CDR1 is SGHNT and CDR2 is YYREEE in the germline V gene (reference sequence). The CDR3 sequence is CASSKPGQVSTDTQYF. The CDR3 DNA reads as TGTGCCAGCAGCAAACCGGGACAGGTTAGCACAGATACGCAGTATTTT. The full variable domain, completed using reference TRBV5-4 and TRBJ2-3, is ETGVTQSPTHLIKTRGQQVTLRCSSQSGHNTVSWYQQALGQGPQFIFQYYREEENGRGNFPPRFSGLQFPNYSSELNVNALELDDSALYLCASSKPGQVSTDTQYFGPGTRLTVL.

V gene TRBV5-4 combines with J gene TRBJ2-1; tentatively, D is TRBD1 (6 bases). Between the trimmed V and J ends, which lost 4 bases and 8 bases, there was a span of 22 bases. The CDR3 consists of 16 residues. Germline loops: CDR1 SGHNT, CDR2 YYREEE (reference sequence). CDR3 in amino acids: CASSPGSGGLRDEQFF. CDR3 in DNA: TGTGCCAGCAGCCCCGGGTCTGGGGGCTTAAGGGATGAGCAGTTCTTC.

The V gene is TRBV18, the J gene TRBJ2-1; possibly TRBD2 for D (5 bases). CDR1 is KGHSH, CDR2 LQKENI, per germline. The CDR3 spans 17 residues. V was cut by 2 bases and J by 3 bases, with 17 bases left in between. Here the CDR3 DNA reads TGTGCCAGCTCACCAAGGTCTAGCTCGGAGAGCTACAATGAGCAGTTCTTC. It is translated as CASSPRSSSESYNEQFF.

This clone has only a few counts. The rearrangement uses TRBV23-1 and TRBJ2-1; possibly TRBD1 or TRBD2 for D (5 bases each). TRBV23-1 is known as an ORF, though its function is uncertain. V lost 6 bases and J 6 bases, leaving 12 bases between the germline ends. The CDR3 runs to 13 residues. As DNA, the CDR3 is TGCGCCAGCAGACGGGACGGCTCCAATGAGCAGTTCTTC. Encoded protein: CASRRDGSNEQFF.

The chain has TRBV30 and TRBJ2-1; 14 nucleotides align to TRBD2. After removal of 5 bases from V and 6 bases from J, the junction contained 6 bases not matched to a gene. The V gene's germline CDR1 is GTSNPN and CDR2 SVGIG (reference sequence). The CDR3 contains 15 residues. CDR3 amino acids: CAWGQTSGRGNEQFF. DNA for the CDR3: TGTGCCTGGGGTCAGACTAGCGGGAGGGGCAATGAGCAGTTCTTC.

V and J are TRBV18 and TRBJ1-1; D remains unclear. Germline V gene sequence: CDR1 KGHSH, CDR2 LQKENI. Trimming stripped 2 bases from V and 12 bases from J, with 13 bases between. The CDR3 spans 12 residues. CDR3 amino acids: CASSPNSRWTFF. The CDR3 DNA reads as TGTGCCAGCTCACCAAACTCCCGATGGACTTTCTTT.

The rearrangement uses TRBV5-1 and TRBJ2-2, with unresolved D. V gave up 0 bases and J gave up 3 bases, with 3 bases separating them. The CDR3 has 13 residues. CDR1 SGHRS and CDR2 YFSETQ come from the germline V gene. The CDR3: CASSLADTGELFF. The CDR3 nucleotides are TGCGCCAGCAGCTTGGCCGACACCGGGGAGCTGTTTTTT.

This sequence joins TRBV4-1 and TRBJ1-3, with unresolved D. In germline, CDR1 is MGHRA, CDR2 YSYEKL. V was pared by 1 base and J by 2 bases, with 9 bases between. CDR3 length: 15 amino acids. CDR3 in amino acids: CASSQGTVTGNTIYF. In DNA, the CDR3 is TGCGCCAGCAGCCAAGGAACGGTGACTGGAAACACCATATATTTT.

This clone turned up a few times. The chain is built from TRBV7-9 and TRBJ1-3, with no clear D. V lost 5 bases and J lost 4, with 6 bases in between. Germline CDR1 reads SEHNR; CDR2 reads FQNEAQ (reference sequence). There are 12 residues in the CDR3. The CDR3 DNA sequence: TGTGCCAGCAGCCCTCCGGGAAACACCATATATTTT. Its translation is CASSPPGNTIYF.

The rearrangement joins TRBV28 to TRBJ2-4; 8 nucleotides agree with TRBD1. Germline CDR1 reads MDHEN; CDR2 reads SYDVKM. V lost 6 bases to trimming and J lost 8 bases; unmatched junction nucleotides: 6. CDR3 length: 13 residues. The CDR3 DNA is TGTGCCAGCAGCCAACAGGGGGTTGACATTCAGTACTTC. Translation gives CASSQQGVDIQYF.

The CDR3 DNA sequence: TGTGCCAGCAGTCCTACGGGACAGGGGGCGGGTGGCTACACCTTC. Its protein is CASSPTGQGAGGYTF. The gene calls are TRBV5-5 and TRBJ1-2; 12 bases map to TRBD1. V dropped 5 bases and J dropped 7; count of bases not matched to a gene: 9. The CDR3 is 15 amino acids. Germline V gives CDR1 SGHKS, CDR2 YYEKEE (reference sequence). Full variable domain (remainder filled in from reference TRBV5-5 and TRBJ1-2): DAGVTQSPTHLIKTRGQQVTLRCSPISGHKSVSWYQQVLGQGPQFIFQYYEKEERGRGNFPDRFSARQFPNYSSELNVNALLLGDSALYLCASSPTGQGAGGYTFGSGTRLTVV.

The gene calls are TRBV7-9 and TRBJ2-3; 7 nucleotides match TRBD1. The CDR3 sequence is 15 residues long. The V segment lost 5 bases and the J segment 2 bases; nucleotides outside the gene matches: 7. Germline V gene data show CDR1 as SEHNR and CDR2 as FQNEAQ (reference sequence). The CDR3 DNA is TGTGCCAGCAGCGAAAAACAGGGGAACACAGATACGCAGTATTTT. Its protein is CASSEKQGNTDTQYF.

V usage is TRBV15 and J usage is TRBJ2-1, with D perhaps TRBD2 (5 bases). There are 13 residues in the CDR3. Trimming cost V 1 base and J 7 bases, with 8 bases left between them. The germline gives CDR1 LNHNV, CDR2 YYDKDF (reference sequence). CDR3 coding DNA: TGTGCCACCAGCAGAGGAGGGTGGAATGAGCAGTTCTTC. This translates into CATSRGGWNEQFF.

J is TRBJ2-2 and V is TRBV7-6, with TRBD2 identical over 12 bases. Germline V lookup: CDR1 SGHVS, CDR2 FNYEAQ. V lost 8 bases to trimming and J lost 0 bases; unmatched junction nucleotides: 4. The CDR3 runs 16 residues. CDR3 region: CASRLAGDSNTGELFF. DNA for the CDR3: TGTGCCAGCCGACTAGCGGGGGACTCGAACACCGGGGAGCTGTTTTTT.